The 5 T cell receptor beta chains below all came from one sample that was sequenced in a study of Ad26.COV2.S vaccination and SARS-CoV-2 variants (dated by TCRdb to the early 2020s). The library was built by means of the immunoSEQ multiplex PCR assay. TCRdb took this table from immuneACCESS and kept in-frame rearrangements with V and J called. Such tables lack part of the clones; where checked against another copy, unresolved V genes explain under half of the gap, and the rest is unexplained. This sample has 350,000 to 500,000 clones in its table, and 90% of those were observed once. The top ten clones comprise more than 9% of the sample. Interpreted using the paper, the treatment or condition label stands for: some 19 received Ad26.COV2.S at low or high dose, single or two shots; five or six received placebo; per-sample allocation not given. For vaccine and placebo recipients, repertoires were sequenced using samples collected on day 63 after the first injection.

This specimen was peripheral blood, taken in a trial of Ad26.COV2.S vaccine versus placebo. The receptor source for this set is a person aged 18-65 years who received the Ad26.COV2.S COVID-19 vaccine or a placebo.

This clone has a single count. This sequence joins TRBV9 and TRBJ2-2, with 8 bases matching TRBD1. CDR1 SGDLS and CDR2 YYNGEE come from the germline V gene. Germline trimming cut 0 bases from V and 4 bases from J; bases unmatched to any gene: 5. The CDR3 loop spans 16 amino acids. CDR3 residues: CASSVVDRGFTGELFF. CDR3 sequence (DNA): TGTGCCAGCAGCGTAGTCGACAGGGGTTTCACCGGGGAGCTGTTTTTT.

The gene calls are TRBV28 and TRBJ1-2; D is uncertain. Per the germline V gene, CDR1 is MDHEN and CDR2 is SYDVKM. This CDR3 region has 11 residues. The CDR3, as DNA: TGTGGAACGAGCTGGGACTATGGCTACACCTTC. Protein sequence: CGTSWDYGYTF.

This chain uses TRBV21-1 with TRBJ1-1. TRBV21-1 is flagged as a pseudogene. CDR3 size: 16 residues. This CDR3 is CASSKVRGLMNTEAFF. In nucleotides, the CDR3 is TGTGCCAGCAGCAAGGTTCGGGGACTTATGAACACTGAAGCTTTCTTT.

The genes are TRBV6-5 and TRBJ2-1, with TRBD2 matching over 14 bases. Germline V gene data show CDR1 as MNHEY and CDR2 as SVGAGI. This CDR3 contains 15 residues. With V trimmed by 6 bases and J by 9 bases, 7 bases remained unmatched. Here the CDR3 DNA reads TGTGCCAGCAGGAGACTAGCGGGAGGGACTAGTGAGCAGTTCTTC. Translated, it gives CASRRLAGGTSEQFF.

The chain recombines TRBV7-9 with TRBJ1-2, with D unresolved. From germline, CDR1 is SEHNR and CDR2 FQNEAQ (reference sequence). V lost 1 base, J lost 5 bases, and 5 bases lay in between. This CDR3 contains 12 residues. The CDR3 sequence: CASSLVTYGYTF. CDR3 sequence (DNA): TGTGCCAGCAGCTTAGTCACTTATGGCTACACCTTC.